A selection of T cell receptor beta chains follows, all from one sample in a study of T cells in Graves' hyperthyroidism and ophthalmopathy. TCRdb processed the multiplex PCR reads anew with MiXCR; each CDR3 protein has one entry. This table has around 560,000 distinct CDR3 sequences, 15% to 20% appearing once. Sample: blood. The receptors were sampled from a woman younger than 30 with Graves' hyperthyroidism. The CDR3 runs from the conserved cysteine through the conserved F or W. The D gene is left open where the match is weak. Only some rows state a clone size, as once, few, many or a class for expanded clones.

j_call | v_call | clone_size | d_call | cdr3_nt | cdr3_aa
TRBJ2-7 | TRBV20-1 | . | TRBD2 | TGCAGTGCCAAACTAGCGGGGGCCTCCTACGAGCAGTACTTC | CSAKLAGASYEQYF
TRBJ2-3 | TRBV12-3/TRBV12-4 | many | . | TGTGCCAGCAGTACACCGGGGCGGTTTAGCACAGATACGCAGTATTTT | CASSTPGRFSTDTQYF
TRBJ2-1 | TRBV2 | many | TRBD2 | TGTGCCGTTAAAGGGACTAGCGGGAGTATTGAGCAGTTCTTC | CAVKGTSGSIEQFF
TRBJ2-1 | TRBV7-6 | many | . | TGTGCCAGCAGCGGCGGGTATGAGCAGTTCTTC | CASSGGYEQFF
TRBJ2-2 | TRBV3-1 | many | TRBD1 | TGTGCCAGCAGCCAAGGGGGACAGGGGGCCGGGGAGCTGTTTTTT | CASSQGGQGAGELFF
TRBJ2-5 | TRBV19 | . | TRBD1 | TGTGCCAGTAGTATAACAGGGGAAGAGACCCAGTACTTC | CASSITGEETQYF
TRBJ2-1 | TRBV27 | few | . | TGTGCCAGCAGTTTATGGAATGAGCAGTTCTTC | CASSLWNEQFF
TRBJ2-7 | TRBV28 | many | TRBD2 | TGTGCCAGCACAAAGGGACTACTTTCCTCCTACGAGCAGTACTTC | CASTKGLLSSYEQYF
TRBJ2-7 | TRBV5-1 | many | TRBD2 | TGCGCCAGCAGCTCCGGACTAGCGGGAGGGCCGAAATCCTACGAGCAGTACTTC | CASSSGLAGGPKSYEQYF
TRBJ2-1 | TRBV4-3 | few | TRBD1 | TGCGCCAGCAGCCAATCTCTTAGGCGGGACAGGGGGATCCCGAGCTCCTACAATGAGCAGTTCTTC | CASSQSLRRDRGIPSSYNEQFF
TRBJ2-7 | TRBV6-1 | few | . | TGTGCCAGCAGGAACAGGGCTTTGGAGCAGTACTTC | CASRNRALEQYF
TRBJ1-3 | TRBV9 | few | . | TGTGCCAGCAGCGAGAGCGGGGACACCATATATTTT | CASSESGDTIYF
TRBJ2-7 | TRBV27 | few | TRBD2 | TGTGCCACCAAAAAGAGCGGGGGGGGATCCTACGAGCAGTACTTC | CATKKSGGGSYEQYF
TRBJ1-3 | TRBV24-1 | . | . | TGTGCCACCAGTGACGGACAGACTTACTCTGGAAACACCATATATTTT | CATSDGQTYSGNTIYF
TRBJ2-3 | TRBV29-1 | many | TRBD1 | TGCAGCGTATACAGGGGGGACACAGATACGCAGTATTTT | CSVYRGDTDTQYF
TRBJ1-6 | TRBV5-4 | few | TRBD1 | TGTGCCAGCAGCAGCCGGGACAGGGTAAATTCACCCCTCCACTTT | CASSSRDRVNSPLHF
TRBJ2-2 | TRBV12-3/TRBV12-4 | many | TRBD2 | TGTGCCAGCACTTTAGCGGGAGGGCCCCACACCGGGGAGCTGTTTTTT | CASTLAGGPHTGELFF
TRBJ1-6 | TRBV29-1 | few | TRBD1 | TGCAGCGCCCGGACAGGGGGAACGGATTCACCCCTCCACTTT | CSARTGGTDSPLHF
TRBJ1-1 | TRBV10-2 | many | . | TGCGCCAGCAGTGAGTCGACAGTAAACACTGAAGCTTTCTTT | CASSESTVNTEAFF
TRBJ2-7 | TRBV7-2 | few | . | TGTGCCAGCAGCCTACCGTGGAAGCACTACGAGCAGTACTTC | CASSLPWKHYEQYF
TRBJ1-2 | TRBV19 | . | TRBD1 | TGTGCCAGCAATCTACCGGGACAGGGGAGCTATGGCTACACCTTC | CASNLPGQGSYGYTF
TRBJ1-1 | TRBV11-3 | many | TRBD1 | TGTGCCAGCAGCGGACAGGGTGCAGTCGGCACTGAAGCTTTCTTT | CASSGQGAVGTEAFF
TRBJ1-3 | TRBV2 | . | . | TGTGCCAGCAGTGAATTCCGTGGACAGATCTCTGGAAACACCATATATTTT | CASSEFRGQISGNTIYF
TRBJ1-1 | TRBV12-3/TRBV12-4 | many | TRBD1 | TGTGCCAGCAGTCCAGGACAGGGGTGGTTGAACACTGAAGCTTTCTTT | CASSPGQGWLNTEAFF
TRBJ1-1 | TRBV7-8 | many | TRBD1 | TGTGCCAGCAGCTTAGACATCTTGGGACAGGTCCACACTGAAGCTTTCTTT | CASSLDILGQVHTEAFF
TRBJ2-7 | TRBV12-3/TRBV12-4 | . | . | TGTGCCAGCAGTCACGCAGGTTGGCAGATATACGAGCAGTACTTC | CASSHAGWQIYEQYF
TRBJ1-2 | TRBV5-1 | many | . | TGCGCCAGCAGCTTTACAGATAACTATGGCTACACCTTC | CASSFTDNYGYTF
TRBJ1-1 | TRBV12-3/TRBV12-4 | many | . | TGTGCCAGCAGTGGAGGGCCGGGGGTGGAGGCTTTCTTT | CASSGGPGVEAFF
TRBJ1-2 | TRBV12-3/TRBV12-4 | . | . | TGTGCCAGCAGGTCCGGGTCCTCCCGAGGGGGCTACACCTTC | CASRSGSSRGGYTF
TRBJ2-7 | TRBV5-6 | . | . | TGTGCCAGCAGCCCTTTTGGCTTGGGGGAGCAGTACTTC | CASSPFGLGEQYF
TRBJ1-1 | TRBV7-8 | few | TRBD1 | TGTGCCAGCAGCTTAGGGACAGGGGGCTTGGGTGAAGCTTTCTTT | CASSLGTGGLGEAFF
TRBJ2-1 | TRBV5-8 | few | TRBD1 | TGTGCCAGCAGCTTGGAGGGGACAGCCAACAATGAGCAGTTCTTC | CASSLEGTANNEQFF